The 6 T cell receptor beta chains listed next were all sequenced from one sample in a study of blood T cells in healthy people across ages. Together with a sample-barcoded 5' primer, a J-beta primer mix was included in a second PCR lasting roughly 6 to 12 cycles. TCRdb called the 5' RACE reads again in MiXCR, with one record for every CDR3 protein. The sample yields 850,000 to 1,000,000 distinct CDR3 sequences, roughly half seen once. The sample taken for sequencing was blood. The receptors shown here come from a woman in her fifties or sixties in good health.

The genes are TRBV20-1 and TRBJ2-1; 7 positions agree with TRBD2. The CDR3 has 15 amino acids. Germline-derived CDR1 and CDR2 are DFQATT and SNEGSKA (reference sequence). V lost 6 bases and J lost 5; bases outside the gene matches: 13. The CDR3 loop is CSAPRTGGANNEQFF. The CDR3 nucleotides are TGCAGTGCCCCTAGGACGGGGGGAGCGAACAATGAGCAGTTCTTC.

The rearrangement links TRBV7-2 to TRBJ2-5, with TRBD1 identical over 9 bases. The J call may be in error: the DNA end matches TRBJ2-7 better. This CDR3 is 14 amino acids long. The germline V gene encodes CDR1 SGHTA and CDR2 FQGNSA. This CDR3 is CASSLPDRGGEQYF. The CDR3 DNA follows: TGTGCCAGCAGCTTGCCTGACAGGGGGGGCGAGCAGTACTTC.

V is TRBV28 and J is TRBJ2-1; D call uncertain. CDR3 length equals 12 residues. V was pared by 6 bases and J by 8 bases, with 11 bases between. Germline CDR1 MDHEN, CDR2 SYDVKM. The chain's CDR3 is CASRSTVHEQFF. The DNA for the CDR3 is TGTGCCAGCAGATCTACAGTGCATGAGCAGTTCTTC.

This clonotype was detected only a few times. The J gene is TRBJ2-1, the V gene TRBV28; D assignment may be TRBD1 or TRBD2 (6 bases each). The CDR3 loop spans 16 amino acids. Germline V CDR1 and CDR2: MDHEN, SYDVKM. The V and J ends lost 8 bases and 6 bases respectively, with 23 bases between them. CDR3 nucleotide sequence: TGTGCCAGCCCCCCAATACGGGGGCCTTTCATCAATGAGCAGTTCTTC. Protein product: CASPPIRGPFINEQFF.

This clonotype was seen more than once but under ten times. The chain combines TRBV5-6 with TRBJ1-1; TRBD1 matches at 7 bases. V trimming: 4 bases; J trimming: 13 bases; junction bases outside the gene matches: 16. CDR3 length: 14 amino acids. Germline V gene lookup returns CDR1 SGHDT and CDR2 YYEEEE. The CDR3 nucleotides read TGTGCCAGCAGCCGGCGGAGCCGGGACAGCCGAGTTTTCTTT. This encodes CASSRRSRDSRVFF.

The chain links TRBV12-3 or TRBV12-4 to TRBJ2-2; D remains unclear. The germline V and J ends were trimmed by 5 bases and 1 base, with 11 bases remaining between them. This CDR3 spans 15 amino acids. The CDR3 here is CASSRPSGNTGELFF. DNA for the CDR3: TGTGCCAGCAGTCGGCCGTCTGGGAACACCGGGGAGCTGTTTTTT.